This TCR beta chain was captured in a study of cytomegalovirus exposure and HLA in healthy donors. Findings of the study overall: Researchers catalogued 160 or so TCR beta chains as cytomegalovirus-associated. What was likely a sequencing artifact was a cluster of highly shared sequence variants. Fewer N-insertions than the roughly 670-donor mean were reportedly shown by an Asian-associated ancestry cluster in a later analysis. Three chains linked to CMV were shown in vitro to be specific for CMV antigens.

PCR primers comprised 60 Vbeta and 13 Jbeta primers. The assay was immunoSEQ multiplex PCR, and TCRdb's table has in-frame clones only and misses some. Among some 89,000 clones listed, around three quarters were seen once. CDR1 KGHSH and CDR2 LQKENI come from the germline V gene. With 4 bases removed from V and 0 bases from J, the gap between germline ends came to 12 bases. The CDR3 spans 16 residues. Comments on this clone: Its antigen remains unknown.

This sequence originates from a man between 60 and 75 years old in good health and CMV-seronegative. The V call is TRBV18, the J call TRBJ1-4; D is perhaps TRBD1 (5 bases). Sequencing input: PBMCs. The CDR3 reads CASSRGATATNEKLFF. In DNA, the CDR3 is TGTGCCAGCTCACGCGGGGCAACAGCAACTAATGAAAAACTGTTTTTT.